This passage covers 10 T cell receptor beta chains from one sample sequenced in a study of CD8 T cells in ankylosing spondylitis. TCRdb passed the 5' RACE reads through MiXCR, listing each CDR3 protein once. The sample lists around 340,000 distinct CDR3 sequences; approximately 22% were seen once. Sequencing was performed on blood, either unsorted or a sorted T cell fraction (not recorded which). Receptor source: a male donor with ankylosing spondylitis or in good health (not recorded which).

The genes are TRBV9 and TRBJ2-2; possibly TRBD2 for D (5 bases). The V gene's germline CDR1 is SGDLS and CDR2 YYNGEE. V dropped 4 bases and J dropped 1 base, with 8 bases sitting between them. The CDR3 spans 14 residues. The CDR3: CASSSEGNTGELFF. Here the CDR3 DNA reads TGTGCCAGCAGCTCAGAGGGGAACACCGGGGAGCTGTTTTTT.

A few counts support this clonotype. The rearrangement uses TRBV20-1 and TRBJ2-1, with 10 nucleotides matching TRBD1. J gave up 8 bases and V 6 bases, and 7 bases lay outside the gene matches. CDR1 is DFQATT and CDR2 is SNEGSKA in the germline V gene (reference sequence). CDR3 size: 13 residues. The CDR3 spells CSASATGGDEQFF. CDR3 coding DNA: TGCAGTGCGTCCGCGACAGGGGGCGATGAGCAGTTCTTC.

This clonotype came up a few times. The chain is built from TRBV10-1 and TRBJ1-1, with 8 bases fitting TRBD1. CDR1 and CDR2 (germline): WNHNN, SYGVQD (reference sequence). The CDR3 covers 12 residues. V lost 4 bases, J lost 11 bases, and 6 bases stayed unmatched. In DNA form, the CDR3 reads TGCGCCAGCAGTGTGGACAGGGTCGGCGCTTTCTTT. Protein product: CASSVDRVGAFF.

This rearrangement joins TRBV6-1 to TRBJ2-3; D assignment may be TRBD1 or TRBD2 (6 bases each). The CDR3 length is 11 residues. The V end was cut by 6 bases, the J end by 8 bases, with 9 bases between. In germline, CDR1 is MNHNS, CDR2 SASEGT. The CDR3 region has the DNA TGTGCCAGCAGCCCGGGGGCTACGCAGTATTTT. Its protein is CASSPGATQYF.

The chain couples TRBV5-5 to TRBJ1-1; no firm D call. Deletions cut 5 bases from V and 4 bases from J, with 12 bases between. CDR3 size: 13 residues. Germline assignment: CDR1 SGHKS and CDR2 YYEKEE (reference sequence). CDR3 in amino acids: CASRLGLGTEAFF. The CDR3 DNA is TGTGCCAGCAGGCTGGGGTTGGGCACTGAAGCTTTCTTT.

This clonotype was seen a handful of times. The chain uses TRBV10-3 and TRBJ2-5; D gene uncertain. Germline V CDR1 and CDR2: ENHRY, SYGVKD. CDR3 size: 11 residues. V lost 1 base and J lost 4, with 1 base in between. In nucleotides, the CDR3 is TGTGCCATCAGTGAGTTAGAGACCCAGTACTTC. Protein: CAISELETQYF.

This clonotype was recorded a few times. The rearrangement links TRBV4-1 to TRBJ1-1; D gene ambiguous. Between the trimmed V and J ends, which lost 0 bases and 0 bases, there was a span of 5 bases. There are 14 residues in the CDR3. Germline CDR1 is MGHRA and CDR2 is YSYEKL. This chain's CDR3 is CASSQDRVNTEAFF. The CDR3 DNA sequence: TGCGCCAGCAGCCAAGATAGGGTGAACACTGAAGCTTTCTTT.

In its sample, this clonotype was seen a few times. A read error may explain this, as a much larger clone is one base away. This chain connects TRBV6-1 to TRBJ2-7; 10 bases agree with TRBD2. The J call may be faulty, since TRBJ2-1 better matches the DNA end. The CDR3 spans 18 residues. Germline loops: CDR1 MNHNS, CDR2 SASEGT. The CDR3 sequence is CASRELAGTLSGVYEQFF. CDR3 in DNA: TGTGCCAGCAGAGAACTAGCGGGGACTCTTTCGGGGGTCTACGAGCAGTTCTTC.

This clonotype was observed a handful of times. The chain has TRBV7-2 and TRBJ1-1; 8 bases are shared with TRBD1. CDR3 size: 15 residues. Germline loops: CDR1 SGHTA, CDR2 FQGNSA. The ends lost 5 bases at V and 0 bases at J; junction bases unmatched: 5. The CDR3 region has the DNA TGTGCCAGCAGCGCAATACAGGGGGTGAACACTGAAGCTTTCTTT. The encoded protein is CASSAIQGVNTEAFF.

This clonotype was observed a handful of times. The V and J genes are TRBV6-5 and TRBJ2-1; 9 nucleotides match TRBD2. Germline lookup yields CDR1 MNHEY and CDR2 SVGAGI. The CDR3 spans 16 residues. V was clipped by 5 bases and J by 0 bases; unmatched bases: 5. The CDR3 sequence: CASSNLAGNSYNEQFF. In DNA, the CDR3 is TGTGCCAGCAGTAACCTAGCGGGGAACTCCTACAATGAGCAGTTCTTC.